Within the sample, the clone carrying this T cell receptor (beta chain) is medium-sized. Its antigen remains unknown. This specimen belongs to a study of metastatic and nonmetastatic thyroid tumors. Study overall: Comparison of repertoires was carried out across blood and tumor or nodule tissue from malignant and benign thyroid patients. Whole-study results and caveats: When malignant thyroid tumors were compared with benign nodules, TCR beta diversity was reportedly significantly higher in the malignant tumors. This held in both blood and tumor samples.

Authors' analysis steps: Construction of a distant-metastasis classifier for papillary thyroid cancer relied on CDR3 differences across clinicopathological groups. TCRdb re-called the PCR reads with MiXCR. These V and J calls are TCRdb output, not the study's own analysis. The table has 35,000 or so clones, roughly a sixth seen once. Germline V gives CDR1 MDHEN, CDR2 SYDVKM. CDR3 length: 16 amino acids. Trimming removed 4 bases at V and 9 bases at J, with 19 bases between. All patients were treatment-naive before thyroid surgery. This rearrangement joins TRBV28 to TRBJ1-6; maybe TRBD1 (5 bases). Input material: blood. This receptor was identified in a male donor with papillary thyroid cancer or a benign thyroid nodule (not recorded which). Some clones in this sample may be carry-over from other donors' samples. CDR3 protein: CASSSPTQPGGSPLHF. CDR3 sequence (DNA): TGTGCCAGCAGTTCACCGACCCAGCCCGGGGGTTCACCCCTCCACTTT.